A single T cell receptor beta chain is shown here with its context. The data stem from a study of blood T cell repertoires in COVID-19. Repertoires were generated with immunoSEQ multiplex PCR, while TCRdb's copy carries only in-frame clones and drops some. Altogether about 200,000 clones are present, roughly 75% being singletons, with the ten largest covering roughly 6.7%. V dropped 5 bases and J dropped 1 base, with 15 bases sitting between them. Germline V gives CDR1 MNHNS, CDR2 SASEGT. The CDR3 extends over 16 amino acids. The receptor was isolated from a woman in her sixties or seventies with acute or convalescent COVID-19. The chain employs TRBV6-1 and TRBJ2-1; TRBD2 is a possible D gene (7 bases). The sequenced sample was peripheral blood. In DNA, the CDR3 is TGTGCCAGCAGTCAAGGGGGGGGGTCATCCTACAATGAGCAGTTCTTC. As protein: CASSQGGGSSYNEQFF.